This note documents a single TCR beta chain sequence. What it binds is unknown. The data belong to a study of tumor-infiltrating lymphocytes in localized non-small cell lung cancer. Study at large: Some samples were collected after neoadjuvant chemotherapy; smokers, never-smokers and several histologies were included. Study-level points and caveats: TCR sequencing covered a subset of patients with enough tissue. No T-cell fraction difference was seen between IM1 and IM2 tumors. Compared with uninvolved lung, tumors showed higher T cell infiltration by TCRbeta sequencing.

Clones were sequenced by immunoSEQ multiplex PCR, and TCRdb holds only the in-frame ones, with some missing. The sample lists 7,300 or so clones; 50% to 70% were seen once. The V end was cut by 5 bases, the J end by 0 bases, with 10 bases between. The CDR3 is 13 amino acids. Germline CDR1 reads SQVTM; CDR2 reads ANQGSEA. This receptor was taken from a human donor with non-small cell lung cancer. The rearrangement joins TRBV29-1 to TRBJ1-2, with a tentative D call TRBD1 (5 bases). The specimen sequenced was uninvolved lung tissue not adjacent to the tumor. This chain's CDR3 is CSVLQGANYGYTF. CDR3 coding DNA: TGCAGCGTTCTTCAGGGAGCTAACTATGGCTACACCTTC.